This T cell receptor beta chain came from a study of shared clonotypes between healthy human individuals. Study-wide background: The donors, a couple of women and a few men, were aged 18 to 49.

The table came from immunoSEQ multiplex PCR; TCRdb's copy has only in-frame clones and leaves some out. Of some 2,000,000 clones in the sample, 95% were seen once. In this sample, this clone turned up once. The antigen is not known. Overall study results and limits: It was only blood that was sampled, and tissue repertoires likely differ.

This CDR3 has 16 residues. Germline V gene data show CDR1 as SGHTA and CDR2 as FQGTGA. The germline V and J ends were trimmed by 8 bases and 5 bases, with 19 bases remaining between them. This clonotype was obtained from a man younger than 30 in good health. The gene calls are TRBV7-3 and TRBJ1-6, with D possibly matching TRBD1 (5 bases). Material: naive CD4+ T cells sorted from blood. Subset indicated: CD45RA+ positively selected. The CDR3 DNA is TGTGCCAGCCCCTTGGTTCGGGACTCAAATAATTCACCCCTCCACTTT. Protein product: CASPLVRDSNNSPLHF.